The entry below describes one TCR beta chain. J gave up 6 bases and V 6 bases, and 11 bases lay outside the gene matches. Looked up from germline, CDR1 is KGHSH and CDR2 is LQKENI. The CDR3 has 15 residues. These data are taken from a study of memory CD4+ T cells and cytomegalovirus serostatus. The sort gate was single viable CD3+CD4+CD8-CD45RO+ cells for memory CD4+ T cells. The assay was immunoSEQ multiplex PCR, and TCRdb's table has in-frame clones only and misses some. The data hold about 62,000 clones, with more than 75% observed a single time. The rearrangement uses TRBV18 and TRBJ2-7; 10 bases are a match to TRBD2. The clonotype was recovered from an adult in good health and CMV-seropositive. Material: memory CD4+ T cells from blood. The CDR3 nucleotides read TGTGCCAGCTCCCCAGAGACTAGCGGGTTTAGCGAGCAGTACTTC. The encoded protein is CASSPETSGFSEQYF.